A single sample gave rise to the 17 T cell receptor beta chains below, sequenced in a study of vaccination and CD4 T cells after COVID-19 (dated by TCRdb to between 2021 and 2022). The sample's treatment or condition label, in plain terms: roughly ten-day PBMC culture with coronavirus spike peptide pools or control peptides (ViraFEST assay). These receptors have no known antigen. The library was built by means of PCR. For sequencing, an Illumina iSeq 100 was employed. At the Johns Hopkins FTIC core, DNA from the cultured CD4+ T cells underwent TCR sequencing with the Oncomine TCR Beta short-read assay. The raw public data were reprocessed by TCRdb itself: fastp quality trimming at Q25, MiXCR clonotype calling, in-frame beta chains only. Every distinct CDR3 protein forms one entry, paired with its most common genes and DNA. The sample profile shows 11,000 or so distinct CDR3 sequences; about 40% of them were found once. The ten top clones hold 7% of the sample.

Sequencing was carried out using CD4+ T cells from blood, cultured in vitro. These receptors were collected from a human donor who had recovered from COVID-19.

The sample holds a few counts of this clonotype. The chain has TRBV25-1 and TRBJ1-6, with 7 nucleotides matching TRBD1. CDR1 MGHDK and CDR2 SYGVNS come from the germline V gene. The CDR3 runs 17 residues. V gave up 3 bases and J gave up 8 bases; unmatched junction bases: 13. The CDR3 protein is CASSDQKPGTVYSPLHF. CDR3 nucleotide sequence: TGTGCCAGCAGTGATCAGAAACCCGGGACAGTTTATTCACCCCTCCACTTT.

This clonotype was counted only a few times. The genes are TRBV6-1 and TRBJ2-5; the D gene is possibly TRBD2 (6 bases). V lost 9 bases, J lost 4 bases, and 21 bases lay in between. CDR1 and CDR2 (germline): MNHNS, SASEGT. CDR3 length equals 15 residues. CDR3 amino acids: CASLANLLARETQYF. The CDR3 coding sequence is TGTGCCAGTCTCGCGAATCTACTAGCCCGAGAGACCCAGTACTTC.

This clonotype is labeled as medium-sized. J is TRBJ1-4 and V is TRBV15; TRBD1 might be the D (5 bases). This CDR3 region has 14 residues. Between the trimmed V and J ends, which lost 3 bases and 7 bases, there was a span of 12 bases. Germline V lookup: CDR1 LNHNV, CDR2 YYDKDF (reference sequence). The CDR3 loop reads CATSRTGDVEKLFF. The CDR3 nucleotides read TGTGCCACCAGCAGGACCGGGGACGTTGAAAAACTGTTTTTT.

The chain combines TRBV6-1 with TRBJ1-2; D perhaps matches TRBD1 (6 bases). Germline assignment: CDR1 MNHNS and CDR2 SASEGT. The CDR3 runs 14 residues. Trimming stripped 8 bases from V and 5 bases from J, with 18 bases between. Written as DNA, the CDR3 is TGTGCCAGCGCCCCAGACCAGGGGTGGTATGGCTACACCTTC. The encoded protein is CASAPDQGWYGYTF.

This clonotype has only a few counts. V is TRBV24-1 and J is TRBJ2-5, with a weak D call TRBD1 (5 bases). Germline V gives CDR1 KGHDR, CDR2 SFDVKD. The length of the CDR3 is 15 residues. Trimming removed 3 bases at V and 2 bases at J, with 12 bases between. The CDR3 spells CATSDKGRAQETQYF. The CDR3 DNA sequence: TGTGCCACCAGTGATAAAGGCAGGGCACAAGAGACCCAGTACTTC.

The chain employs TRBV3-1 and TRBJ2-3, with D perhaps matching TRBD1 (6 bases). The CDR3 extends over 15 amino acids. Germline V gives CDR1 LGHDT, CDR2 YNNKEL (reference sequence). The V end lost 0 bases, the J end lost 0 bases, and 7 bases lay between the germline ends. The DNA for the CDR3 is TGTGCCAGCAGCCAAGAAAGGGGGAGCACAGATACGCAGTATTTT. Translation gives CASSQERGSTDTQYF.

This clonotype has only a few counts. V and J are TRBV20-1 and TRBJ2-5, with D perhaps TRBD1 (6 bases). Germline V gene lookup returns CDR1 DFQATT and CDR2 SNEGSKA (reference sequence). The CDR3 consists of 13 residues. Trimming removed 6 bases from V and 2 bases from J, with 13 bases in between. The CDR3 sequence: CSADSDSQETQYF. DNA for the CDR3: TGCAGTGCCGATTCGGACAGTCAAGAGACCCAGTACTTC.

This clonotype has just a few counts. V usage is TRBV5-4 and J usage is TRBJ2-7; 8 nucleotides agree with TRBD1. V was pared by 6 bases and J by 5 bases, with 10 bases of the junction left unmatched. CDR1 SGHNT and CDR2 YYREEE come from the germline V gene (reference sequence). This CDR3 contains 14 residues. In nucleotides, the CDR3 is TGTGCCAGCACCCGACAGGGGCCGCCGGACGAGCAGTACTTC. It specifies CASTRQGPPDEQYF.

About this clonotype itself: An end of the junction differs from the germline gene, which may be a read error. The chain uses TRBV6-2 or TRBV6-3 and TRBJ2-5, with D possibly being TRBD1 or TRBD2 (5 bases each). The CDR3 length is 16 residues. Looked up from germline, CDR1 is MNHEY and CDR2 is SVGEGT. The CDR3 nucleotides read TGTGCCAGCAGTTACCGGGGCAGAAGTCGCCAAGAGACCCAGTATTTC. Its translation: CASSYRGRSRQETQYF.

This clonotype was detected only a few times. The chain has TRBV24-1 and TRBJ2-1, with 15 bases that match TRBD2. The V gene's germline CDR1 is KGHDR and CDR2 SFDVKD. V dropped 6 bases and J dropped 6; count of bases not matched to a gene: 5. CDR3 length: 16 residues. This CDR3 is CATSPGTSGRFNEQFF. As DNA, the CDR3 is TGTGCCACCAGTCCCGGGACTAGCGGGAGGTTCAATGAGCAGTTCTTC.

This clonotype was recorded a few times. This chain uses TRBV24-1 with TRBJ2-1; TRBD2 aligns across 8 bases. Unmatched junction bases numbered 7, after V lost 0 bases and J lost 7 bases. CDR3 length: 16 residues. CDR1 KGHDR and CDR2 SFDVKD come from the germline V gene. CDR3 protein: CATSDLREGPGNEQFF. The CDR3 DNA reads TGTGCCACCAGTGATTTGCGGGAGGGCCCCGGGAATGAGCAGTTCTTC.

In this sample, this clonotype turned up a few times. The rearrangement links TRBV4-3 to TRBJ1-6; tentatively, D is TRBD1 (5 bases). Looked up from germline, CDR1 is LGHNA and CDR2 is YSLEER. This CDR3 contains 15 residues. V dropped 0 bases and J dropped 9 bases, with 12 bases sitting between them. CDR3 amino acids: CASSQDRGTFSPLHF. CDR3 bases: TGCGCCAGCAGCCAAGATAGGGGCACTTTTTCACCCCTCCACTTT.

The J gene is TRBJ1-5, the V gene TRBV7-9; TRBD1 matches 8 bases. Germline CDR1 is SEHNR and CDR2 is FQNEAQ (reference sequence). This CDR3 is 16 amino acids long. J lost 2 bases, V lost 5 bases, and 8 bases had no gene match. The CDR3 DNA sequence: TGTGCCAGCAGCGATTACAGGGGGGATGGCAATCAGCCCCAGCATTTT. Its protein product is CASSDYRGDGNQPQHF.

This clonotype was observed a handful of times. CDR3 in DNA: TGTGCCAGCAGTCGGGACAGTCGGAACACTGAAGCTTTCTTT. Translated: CASSRDSRNTEAFF. V gene TRBV6-2 or TRBV6-3 combines with J gene TRBJ1-1; 7 nucleotides line up with TRBD1. Trimming cost V 5 bases and J 1 base; bases outside gene matches: 4. The CDR3 runs to 14 residues. The germline V gene has CDR1 MNHEY and CDR2 SVGEGT.

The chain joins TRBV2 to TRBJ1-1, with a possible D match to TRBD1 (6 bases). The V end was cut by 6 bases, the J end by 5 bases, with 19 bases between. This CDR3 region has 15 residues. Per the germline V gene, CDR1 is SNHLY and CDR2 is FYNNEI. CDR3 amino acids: CASRWGAGGRTEAFF. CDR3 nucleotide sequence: TGTGCCAGCAGGTGGGGGGCGGGAGGGAGGACTGAAGCTTTCTTT.

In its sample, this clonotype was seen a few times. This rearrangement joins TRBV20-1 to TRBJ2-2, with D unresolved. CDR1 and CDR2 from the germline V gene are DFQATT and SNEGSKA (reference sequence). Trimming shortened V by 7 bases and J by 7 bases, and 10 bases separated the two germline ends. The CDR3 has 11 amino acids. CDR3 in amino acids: CSGGFRGELFF. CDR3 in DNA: TGCAGTGGTGGATTCCGCGGGGAGCTGTTTTTT.

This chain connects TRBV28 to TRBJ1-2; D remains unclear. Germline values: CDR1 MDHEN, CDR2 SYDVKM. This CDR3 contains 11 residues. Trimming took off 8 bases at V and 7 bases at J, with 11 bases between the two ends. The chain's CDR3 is CASFGNSGYTF. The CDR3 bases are TGTGCCAGCTTCGGGAATTCTGGCTACACCTTC.